Below are 26 T cell receptor beta chains sequenced from a single sample in a study of OX40 agonist ivuxolimab in advanced cancers. Clones were read by immunoSEQ multiplex PCR, and TCRdb kept only the in-frame ones, dropping some. Here the sample spans 11,000 or so clones, 86% being singletons. Sample: CD4+ or CD8+ T cells sorted from blood, taken in a trial of the OX40 agonist ivuxolimab. These receptors were taken from an adult with an advanced solid tumor such as melanoma, head and neck, liver or kidney cancer.

J is TRBJ2-7 and V is TRBV10-1; TRBD1 is a possible D gene (6 bases). With 0 bases removed from V and 3 bases from J, the gap between germline ends came to 9 bases. CDR3 length equals 14 residues. Per the germline V gene, CDR1 is WNHNN and CDR2 is SYGVQD (reference sequence). As DNA, the CDR3 is TGCGCCAGCAGTGAGTCGGGCAGGGGCTACGAGCAGTACTTC. This gives the protein CASSESGRGYEQYF.

V and J are TRBV9 and TRBJ2-7; TRBD1 aligns across 7 bases. The CDR3 contains 15 residues. Germline V lookup: CDR1 SGDLS, CDR2 YYNGEE. Trimming removed 0 bases from V and 0 bases from J; junction bases left unmatched: 3. The CDR3 region is CASSVGSGGSYEQYF. In DNA, the CDR3 is TGTGCCAGCAGCGTAGGGTCAGGGGGCTCCTACGAGCAGTACTTC.

This clone was seen once. The V and J genes are TRBV2 and TRBJ2-5; D ambiguous. CDR3 size: 15 residues. Germline V lookup: CDR1 SNHLY, CDR2 FYNNEI. V gave up 2 bases and J gave up 0 bases, with 10 bases separating them. The CDR3 DNA reads as TGTGCCAGCAGTGAATCGGGCAAGTACCAAGAGACCCAGTACTTC. This translates into CASSESGKYQETQYF. The variable domain in full, completed from reference TRBV2 and TRBJ2-5, reads EPEVTQTPSHQVTQMGQEVILRCVPISNHLYFYWYRQILGQKVEFLVSFYNNEISEKSEIFDDQFSVERPDGSNFTLKIRSTKLEDSAMYFCASSESGKYQETQYFGPGTRLLVL.

The chain uses TRBV29-1 and TRBJ2-6; TRBD1 matches 7 bases. Germline V CDR1 and CDR2: SQVTM, ANQGSEA. The CDR3 has 14 residues. Unmatched junction bases numbered 3, after V lost 5 bases and J lost 2 bases. Here the CDR3 reads CSVPQGTGANVLTF. CDR3 coding DNA: TGCAGCGTTCCACAGGGGACTGGGGCCAACGTCCTGACTTTC.

The V gene is TRBV10-3, the J gene TRBJ2-7; D gene uncertain. The CDR3 has 12 residues. The V end lost 3 bases, the J end lost 3 bases, and 6 bases lay between the germline ends. Per germline, CDR1 ENHRY and CDR2 SYGVKD. The chain's CDR3 is CAISENGYEQYF. Here the CDR3 DNA reads TGTGCCATCAGTGAAAATGGCTACGAGCAGTACTTC.

This clone appeared a single time. V usage is TRBV6-5 and J usage is TRBJ2-7; a weak D match, TRBD2 (5 bases). There are 12 residues in the CDR3. V was trimmed by 10 bases and J by 6 bases, leaving 16 bases between them. Germline CDR1 and CDR2: MNHEY and SVGAGI. DNA of the CDR3: TGTGCCATCGTGGGAGCCCACGGCGAGCAGTACTTC. This sequence encodes CAIVGAHGEQYF.

The gene calls are TRBV29-1 and TRBJ2-3, with 8 bases identical to TRBD1. CDR1 and CDR2 from the germline V gene are SQVTM and ANQGSEA. Trimming removed 0 bases from V and 6 bases from J; junction bases left unmatched: 8. This CDR3 has 15 amino acids. The CDR3 nucleotides are TGCAGCGTTGAAGATCGAGCAGGGGGCTCGGATACGCAGTATTTT. Translated: CSVEDRAGGSDTQYF.

In this sample, this clone turned up once. The chain carries TRBV30 and TRBJ2-1, with D perhaps TRBD1 (6 bases). Trimming pared 7 bases from V and 7 bases from J, leaving 17 bases between. The CDR3 spans 13 residues. CDR1 GTSNPN and CDR2 SVGIG come from the germline V gene (reference sequence). This chain's CDR3 is CALNWGTGNEQFF. DNA of the CDR3: TGTGCCTTGAATTGGGGTACAGGGAATGAGCAGTTCTTC.

The CDR3 loop reads CASSLVRADTQYF. DNA of the CDR3: TGTGCCAGCAGTTTGGTGCGCGCAGATACGCAGTATTTT. This chain uses TRBV27 with TRBJ2-3; no clear D. V was trimmed by 3 bases and J by 4 bases, leaving 8 bases between them. This CDR3 comprises 13 residues. In germline, CDR1 is MNHEY, CDR2 SMNVEV (reference sequence).

The genes are TRBV4-1 and TRBJ2-7, with D possibly TRBD2 on 6 matching bases. V lost 5 bases and J 8 bases, leaving 10 bases between the germline ends. The CDR3 totals 11 residues. Germline V gives CDR1 MGHRA, CDR2 YSYEKL. Written as DNA, the CDR3 is TGCGCCAGCAGCGGCCGGGAGAAGCAGTACTTC. Its protein product is CASSGREKQYF.

The chain links TRBV19 to TRBJ2-7; no clear D gene. Germline values: CDR1 LNHDA, CDR2 SQIVND (reference sequence). The CDR3 is 13 residues long. Trimming removed 1 base from V and 5 bases from J, with 9 bases in between. As DNA, the CDR3 is TGTGCCAGTAGTATAGTGGCAGGAGACGAGCAGTACTTC. Its protein product is CASSIVAGDEQYF.

The CDR3: CASSLSGYGNQPQHF. In DNA form, the CDR3 reads TGCGCCAGCAGCTTGTCAGGGTACGGGAATCAGCCCCAGCATTTT. The rearrangement links TRBV5-1 to TRBJ1-5; weak D call: TRBD1 (5 bases). Germline V gene sequence: CDR1 SGHRS, CDR2 YFSETQ. Deletions cut 1 base from V and 4 bases from J, with 12 bases between. This CDR3 is built from 15 residues.

The J gene is TRBJ2-1, the V gene TRBV27; tentatively, D is TRBD1 (6 bases). Trimming shortened V by 4 bases and J by 5 bases, and 18 bases separated the two germline ends. The CDR3 contains 16 residues. CDR1 and CDR2 from the germline V gene are MNHEY and SMNVEV (reference sequence). As DNA, the CDR3 is TGTGCCAGCAGTTCTAACACAGGGCCTCCCAACAATGAGCAGTTCTTC. Residues: CASSSNTGPPNNEQFF.

V is TRBV7-6 and J is TRBJ1-1; 7 positions agree with TRBD1. Germline V gene data show CDR1 as SGHVS and CDR2 as FNYEAQ. This CDR3 has 14 amino acids. The V gene end was trimmed by 5 bases and the J gene end by 4 bases; junction bases not matched to a gene: 7. CDR3 residues: CASSQATGITEAFF. The CDR3 DNA reads TGTGCCAGCAGCCAAGCGACAGGGATCACTGAAGCTTTCTTT.

The chain combines TRBV5-1 with TRBJ2-1; 8 bases line up with TRBD1. This CDR3 is built from 16 residues. With V trimmed by 0 bases and J by 7 bases, 9 bases remained unmatched. The germline gives CDR1 SGHRS, CDR2 YFSETQ. The CDR3 DNA is TGCGCCAGCAGCTTGGCCAGGACAGGGCCTATGAATGAGCAGTTCTTC. Residues: CASSLARTGPMNEQFF.

The rearrangement joins TRBV25-1 to TRBJ2-2; 8 nucleotides match TRBD1. The CDR3 has 16 amino acids. With 3 bases clipped from V and 1 base from J, the junction kept 4 bases outside the gene matches. From germline, CDR1 is MGHDK and CDR2 SYGVNS. CDR3 sequence: CASSETGVRNTGELFF. The CDR3 bases are TGTGCCAGCAGTGAGACAGGGGTAAGGAACACCGGGGAGCTGTTTTTT.

The genes are TRBV7-2 and TRBJ2-5, with D perhaps TRBD2 (5 bases). Germline CDR1 is SGHTA and CDR2 is FQGNSA. V was cut by 6 bases and J by 5 bases, with 19 bases left in between. The CDR3 totals 15 residues. The CDR3 protein is CASSSTVLVEETQYF. The CDR3 region has the DNA TGTGCCAGCAGTTCCACCGTACTAGTGGAGGAGACCCAGTACTTC.

The gene calls are TRBV7-9 and TRBJ1-1; tentatively, D is TRBD1 (5 bases). Germline assignment: CDR1 SEHNR and CDR2 FQNEAQ (reference sequence). The CDR3 is 11 amino acids. V was shortened by 5 bases and J by 10 bases, with 11 bases between the two germline ends. Here the CDR3 reads CASSPPGGAFF. The CDR3 nucleotides are TGTGCCAGCAGCCCTCCCGGGGGAGCTTTCTTT.

This clone was seen a few times. The chain has TRBV6-1 and TRBJ1-5; the D is unclear. Germline CDR1 and CDR2: MNHNS and SASEGT. Trimming stripped 0 bases from V and 7 bases from J, with 10 bases between. The CDR3 runs 14 residues. This chain's CDR3 is CASSEAQARQPQHF. CDR3 sequence (DNA): TGTGCCAGCAGTGAAGCGCAAGCGAGACAGCCCCAGCATTTT.

About this clone: Germline and junction disagree at one end, which may indicate a read error. The gene calls are TRBV9 and TRBJ2-1; TRBD1 agrees at 9 bases. CDR1 and CDR2 (germline): SGDLS, YYNGEE. This CDR3 has 15 residues. CDR3 DNA sequence: TGTGTCAGCAGCTCCCGGGACAGGGACTCCAATGAGCAGTTCTTC. It encodes CVSSSRDRDSNEQFF.

Concerning this clone: A junction boundary mismatches the germline segment, possibly from a read error. The J gene is TRBJ2-7, the V gene TRBV5-8, with D uncertain. The CDR3 extends over 10 amino acids. Germline lookup yields CDR1 SGHTS and CDR2 YDEGEE. CDR3 bases: TGTGCCAGCAGCTTGACAGCCCTGCGCTTC. Amino acid sequence: CASSLTALRF. The full variable domain, completed using reference TRBV5-8 and TRBJ2-7, is EAGVTQSPTHLIKTRGQQATLRCSPISGHTSVYWYQQALGLGLQFLLWYDEGEERNRGNFPPRFSGRQFPNYSSELNVNALELEDSALYLCASSLTALRFGPGTRLTVT.

This rearrangement joins TRBV11-2 to TRBJ1-1; the D is unclear. Looked up from germline, CDR1 is SGHAT and CDR2 is FQNNGV. With 1 base removed from V and 1 base from J, the gap between germline ends came to 7 bases. The CDR3 totals 14 residues. CDR3 residues: CASSLGARNTEAFF. Written as DNA, the CDR3 is TGTGCCAGCAGCTTAGGGGCACGGAACACTGAAGCTTTCTTT. The whole variable domain, filled in from reference TRBV11-2 and TRBJ1-1, reads EAGVAQSPRYKIIEKRQSVAFWCNPISGHATLYWYQQILGQGPKLLIQFQNNGVVDDSQLPKDRFSAERLKGVDSTLKIQPAKLEDSAVYLCASSLGARNTEAFFGQGTRLTVV.

The genes are TRBV9 and TRBJ1-1, with D possibly TRBD1 on 6 matching bases. V dropped 5 bases and J dropped 8 bases, with 13 bases sitting between them. Germline values: CDR1 SGDLS, CDR2 YYNGEE. This CDR3 is built from 12 residues. The CDR3 region has the DNA TGTGCCAGCAGTCAACAGGGACTAGAAGCTTTCTTT. Its protein is CASSQQGLEAFF.

This clone came up once. The rearrangement uses TRBV7-9 and TRBJ2-7, with D perhaps TRBD1 (6 bases). Trimming left V 4 bases short and J 2 bases short, with 15 bases between. The germline CDR1 and CDR2 sequences are SEHNR and FQNEAQ (reference sequence). The CDR3 loop spans 15 amino acids. CDR3 sequence (DNA): TGTGCCAGCAGCTCCCCGGGACAAACTGCCTACGAGCAGTACTTC. Encoded protein: CASSSPGQTAYEQYF.

The chain links TRBV30 to TRBJ1-1, with D perhaps TRBD1 (5 bases). Germline V gene data show CDR1 as GTSNPN and CDR2 as SVGIG (reference sequence). The CDR3 is 12 residues long. Between the trimmed V and J ends, which lost 1 base and 7 bases, there was a span of 10 bases. CDR3 DNA: TGTGCCTGGAGTGGACAGACTGGTGAAGCTTTCTTT. The encoded protein is CAWSGQTGEAFF.

The chain links TRBV2 to TRBJ2-1; 9 bases are shared with TRBD2. The CDR3 is 19 residues long. Germline V gene sequence: CDR1 SNHLY, CDR2 FYNNEI. Trimming at V came to 6 bases and at J to 4 bases, leaving 19 bases not matched to a gene. The CDR3 loop reads CASRLSGAGGLRDYNEQFF. The CDR3 bases are TGTGCCAGCAGGCTCAGTGGGGCGGGAGGGCTCAGAGATTACAATGAGCAGTTCTTC.